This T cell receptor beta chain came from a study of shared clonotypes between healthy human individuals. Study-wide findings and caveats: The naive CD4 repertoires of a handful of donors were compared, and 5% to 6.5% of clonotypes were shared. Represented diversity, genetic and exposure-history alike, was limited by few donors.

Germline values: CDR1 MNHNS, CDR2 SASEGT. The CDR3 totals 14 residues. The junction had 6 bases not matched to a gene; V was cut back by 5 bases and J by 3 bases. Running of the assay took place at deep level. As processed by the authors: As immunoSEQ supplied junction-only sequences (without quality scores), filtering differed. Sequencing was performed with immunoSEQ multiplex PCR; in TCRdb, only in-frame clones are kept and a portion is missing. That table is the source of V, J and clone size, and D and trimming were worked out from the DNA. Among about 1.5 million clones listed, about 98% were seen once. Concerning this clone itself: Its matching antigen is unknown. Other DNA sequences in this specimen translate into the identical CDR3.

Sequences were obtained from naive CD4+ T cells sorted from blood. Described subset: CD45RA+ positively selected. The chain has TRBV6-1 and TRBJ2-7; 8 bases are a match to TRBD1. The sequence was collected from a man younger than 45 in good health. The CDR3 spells CASSSDRAGYEQYF. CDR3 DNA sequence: TGTGCCAGCAGTTCGGACAGGGCGGGCTACGAGCAGTACTTC.